This TCR beta chain was sequenced during a study of vaccination and CD4 T cells after COVID-19. Overall study context: Controls used CEFX viral epitopes (positive), HIV-1 Nef peptides (negative), or no peptide.

For this clonotype: Antigen specificity is unknown.

Germline V gene lookup returns CDR1 SGHAT and CDR2 FQNNGV. Trimming removed 2 bases at V and 4 bases at J, with 15 bases between. The CDR3 has 16 residues. The Oncomine TCR Beta short-read assay was applied to DNA of cultured CD4+ T cells. TCRdb fed the PCR reads into MiXCR, producing one record per CDR3 protein. The table lists more than 20,000 distinct CDR3 sequences, 32% of them singletons. Time point noted: late sampling 161 to 241 days after vaccination in a few convalescent patients. Treatment denoted: approximately nine-day PBMC culture with coronavirus spike peptide pools or control peptides (ViraFEST assay).

The sequencing here drew on CD4+ T cells from blood, cultured in vitro, taken about 7 months after SARS-CoV-2 vaccination. The TCR sequence derives from a human donor who had recovered from COVID-19. The chain has TRBV11-2 and TRBJ2-1; D is uncertain. Here the CDR3 reads CASSLLRADRYNEQFF. The CDR3, as DNA: TGTGCCAGCAGCTTACTCCGGGCGGATCGGTACAATGAGCAGTTCTTC.